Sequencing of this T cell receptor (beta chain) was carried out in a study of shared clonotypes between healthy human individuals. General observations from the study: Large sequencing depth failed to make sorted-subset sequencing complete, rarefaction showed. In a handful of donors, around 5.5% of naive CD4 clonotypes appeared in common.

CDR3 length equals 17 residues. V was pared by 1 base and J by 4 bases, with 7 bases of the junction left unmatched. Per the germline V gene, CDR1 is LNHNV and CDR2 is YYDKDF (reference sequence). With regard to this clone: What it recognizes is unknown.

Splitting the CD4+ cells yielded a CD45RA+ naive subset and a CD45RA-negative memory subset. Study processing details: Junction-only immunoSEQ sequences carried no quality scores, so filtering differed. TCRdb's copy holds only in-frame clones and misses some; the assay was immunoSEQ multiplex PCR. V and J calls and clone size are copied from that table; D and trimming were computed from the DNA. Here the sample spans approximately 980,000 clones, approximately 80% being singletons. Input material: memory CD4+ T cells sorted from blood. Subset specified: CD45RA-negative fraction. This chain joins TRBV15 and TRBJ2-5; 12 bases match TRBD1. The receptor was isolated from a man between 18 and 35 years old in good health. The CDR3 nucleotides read TGTGCCACCAGCAGAGGGGACAGGGGGCTCGCTTTAGAGACCCAGTACTTC. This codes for CATSRGDRGLALETQYF.